A selection of T cell receptor beta chains follows, all from one sample in a study of Ad26.COV2.S vaccination and SARS-CoV-2 variants. Here immunoSEQ multiplex PCR was the method, and the copy in TCRdb shows in-frame clones only, minus some. The sample carries 300,000 to 400,000 clones, roughly 90% recorded once. The sequences come from peripheral blood, collected in a trial of Ad26.COV2.S vaccine versus placebo. Receptors originate from a person aged 18 to 59 who received the Ad26.COV2.S COVID-19 vaccine or a placebo. CDR3s include the opening cysteine and the closing phenylalanine or tryptophan. Fields, in order: J gene, D gene, clone size, V gene, CDR3 DNA, CDR3 protein. A D gene is named only where the DNA matches it firmly. Rows may omit the clone size; those that give it use once, few, many or a size class.

>TRBJ2-3|TRBD1|.|TRBV7-8
TGTGCCAGCAGACAACAGGGGCGAAGCACAGATACGCAGTATTTT
CASRQQGRSTDTQYF
>TRBJ2-7|.|.|TRBV6-2/TRBV6-3
TGTGCCAGCAGTTACGGAACCTACGAGCAGTACTTC
CASSYGTYEQYF
>TRBJ1-1|.|.|TRBV6-5
TGTGCCAGCAGTTACGACACTGAAGCTTTCTTT
CASSYDTEAFF
>TRBJ1-5|.|.|TRBV2
TGTGCCAGTTGTGGGGGGGAGAAGCCCCAGCATTTT
CASCGGEKPQHF
>TRBJ2-5|TRBD1|.|TRBV9
TGTGCCAGCAGCGTAGACGCAGGGGGCCACCAAGAGACCCAGTACTTC
CASSVDAGGHQETQYF
>TRBJ1-2|.|.|TRBV5-5
TGTGCCAGCAGGGTCCAACATACAGCGTACTATGGCTACACCTTC
CASRVQHTAYYGYTF
>TRBJ1-6|.|.|TRBV28
TGTGCCAGCAGGGGTCCCAATTCACCCCTCCACTTT
CASRGPNSPLHF
>TRBJ2-7|TRBD1|.|TRBV7-9
TGTGCCAGCAGCACGGGACAGGGAATGTCCTACGAGCAGTACTTC
CASSTGQGMSYEQYF
>TRBJ1-2|.|few|TRBV7-9
TGTGCCAGCAGCTTGTCACTATTCCCTAACTATGGCTACACCTTC
CASSLSLFPNYGYTF
>TRBJ2-7|.|.|TRBV12-5
TGTGCTAGTGGTTTGTTTCCGGTATACGAGCAGTACTTC
CASGLFPVYEQYF
>TRBJ1-2|.|.|TRBV23-1
TGCGCCAGCAGTCAATCGTGTGGCGAAGGGGCGACGGCTGGCTACACCTTC
CASSQSCGEGATAGYTF
>TRBJ2-1|.|.|TRBV28
TGTGCCAGCAGTTCATCGGGACAAGGAAACAATGAGCAGTTCTTC
CASSSSGQGNNEQFF
>TRBJ1-2|TRBD1|.|TRBV9
TGTGCCAGCAGCTCTGAAGGGGGCCCCCTCGGTGGCTACACCTTC
CASSSEGGPLGGYTF
>TRBJ2-7|.|.|TRBV6-2/TRBV6-3
TGTGCCAGCAGTTATTTGTCTGGGGGCGTCGAGCAGTACTTC
CASSYLSGGVEQYF
>TRBJ1-2|.|.|TRBV6-5
TGTGCCAGCAGACCTCAGGGGCCTCCAAACTATGGCTACACCTTC
CASRPQGPPNYGYTF
>TRBJ1-1|TRBD1|once|TRBV5-1
TGCGCCAGCAGCGGAGGAGGACAGGTCACTGAAGCTTTCTTT
CASSGGGQVTEAFF
>TRBJ1-4|TRBD1|few|TRBV2
TGTGCCAGCAGTGAAAGGGGTCGGACAGGTCTTGGGGAAAAACTGTTTTTT
CASSERGRTGLGEKLFF
>TRBJ2-7|.|.|TRBV28
TGTGCCAGCAGTTTGTGGACAGTCTCTGCCTCCTACGAGCAGTACTTC
CASSLWTVSASYEQYF
>TRBJ2-4|.|once|TRBV19
TGTGCCAGTAGTATCGGGAAAGCCCCCCACTCTCTAGCCAAAAACATTCAGTACTTC
CASSIGKAPHSLAKNIQYF
>TRBJ1-2|.|.|TRBV2
TGTGCCAGCACTGGACGTAACTATGGCTACACCTTC
CASTGRNYGYTF
>TRBJ2-7|.|.|TRBV5-1
TGCGCCAGCAGCGCTTCCGGGATGAACGAGCAGTACTTC
CASSASGMNEQYF
>TRBJ1-1|TRBD1|.|TRBV7-3
TGTGCCAGCAGCTCGGGACAGGGGACTGAAGCTTTCTTT
CASSSGQGTEAFF
>TRBJ1-6|.|.|TRBV9
TGTGCCAGCAGCGTGACGGGGACCACCTATAATTCACCCCTCCACTTT
CASSVTGTTYNSPLHF
>TRBJ2-3|TRBD2|.|TRBV10-3
TGTGCCATCAGTGAGTCGTCGGGCGGGAGGGCACGAGGTACAGATACGCAGTATTTT
CAISESSGGRARGTDTQYF
>TRBJ1-2|.|.|TRBV9
TGTGCCAGCAGCGTAGGGGGAAAAAGCTATGGCTACACCTTC
CASSVGGKSYGYTF
>TRBJ1-4|TRBD1|.|TRBV28
TGTGCCAGCAGTGGCGCTCCTAGCCGGGGAACAGGGGTTCCTACTAATGAAAAACTGTTTTTT
CASSGAPSRGTGVPTNEKLFF
>TRBJ1-1|.|.|TRBV3-1/TRBV3-2
TGTGCCAGCAGCAACGGACGGCTGACTGAAGCTTTCTTT
CASSNGRLTEAFF
>TRBJ1-2|TRBD1|.|TRBV2
TGTGCCAGCAGTCGGGACAGGGGAGTCTTAAGTGGCTACACCTTC
CASSRDRGVLSGYTF
>TRBJ2-7|.|.|TRBV4-3
TGCGCCAGCAGCCAAGTATCTCTATCGGAAGAAGGGATGAGTTACTACGAGCAGTACTTC
CASSQVSLSEEGMSYYEQYF
>TRBJ1-5|.|.|TRBV6-2/TRBV6-3
TGTGCCAGCAGTTACGCCCAGGGAACCCAGCATTTT
CASSYAQGTQHF
>TRBJ1-1|.|.|TRBV12-3/TRBV12-4
TGTGCCAGCAGTTTCACGAGGAACACTGAAGCTTTCTTT
CASSFTRNTEAFF
>TRBJ2-3|TRBD2|.|TRBV4-3
TGCGCCAGCAGCCAACGCGGGGGGGATACGCAGTATTTT
CASSQRGGDTQYF
>TRBJ1-5|TRBD1|few|TRBV6-6
TGTGCCAGTACACAGGGGGCGAGCAATCAGCCCCAGCATTTT
CASTQGASNQPQHF
>TRBJ1-5|.|.|TRBV19
TGTGCCAGTAGGGGGTCGCCGACCCAGCCCCAGCATTTT
CASRGSPTQPQHF
>TRBJ2-7|TRBD1|few|TRBV4-2
TGTGCCAGCAGCCAAGAATTCCTGGACAGGCCCTACGAGCAGTACTTC
CASSQEFLDRPYEQYF
>TRBJ1-2|.|.|TRBV11-2
TGTGCCACCTCGGGGGGAATGCGTCTTGGCTACACCTTC
CATSGGMRLGYTF
>TRBJ2-5|.|few|TRBV10-3
TGTGCCATCAGTGCGGGGTCGGAGACCCAGTACTTC
CAISAGSETQYF
>TRBJ2-1|TRBD2|.|TRBV24-1
TGTGCCACCAGTGATTCCATGACTAGCGGGGACCCCAATGAGCAGTTCTTC
CATSDSMTSGDPNEQFF
>TRBJ1-5|.|few|TRBV6-2/TRBV6-3
TGTGCCAGCAGTTCCGGTGCTGGGGGCGAGGTTCAGCCCCAGCATTTT
CASSSGAGGEVQPQHF
>TRBJ1-1|.|.|TRBV4-1
TGCGCCAGCAGCCGCCAGGAGGGGCTGGGCACTGAAGCTTTCTTT
CASSRQEGLGTEAFF
>TRBJ2-5|.|once|TRBV18
TGTGCCAGCTCAGGAGGGGCAGGAGAGACCCAGTACTTC
CASSGGAGETQYF
>TRBJ2-7|.|.|TRBV7-2
TGTGCCAGCAGCTTAGCAGCCTCCTACGAGCAGTACTTC
CASSLAASYEQYF
>TRBJ2-3|.|.|TRBV28
TGTGCCAGCAGTTCCCTAGTGGATACGCAGTATTTT
CASSSLVDTQYF
>TRBJ2-1|.|.|TRBV7-9
TGTGCCAGCAGCTTAGTAGCAGTTTACAATGAGCAGTTCTTC
CASSLVAVYNEQFF
>TRBJ2-5|TRBD2|.|TRBV6-2/TRBV6-3
TGTGCCAGCAGCGAGGGGACTAGCGGAGAGACCCAGTACTTC
CASSEGTSGETQYF
>TRBJ2-2|.|once|TRBV6-4
TGTGCCAGCAGTGATAGAATGAACACCGGGGAGCTGTTTTTT
CASSDRMNTGELFF
>TRBJ2-1|.|.|TRBV29-1
TGCAGCGTGCTAGCGCCTGGGAATGAGCAGTTCTTC
CSVLAPGNEQFF
>TRBJ2-3|.|.|TRBV7-6
TGTGCCAGCAGCTTAGGGAGGGGACAAAGCACAGATACGCAGTATTTT
CASSLGRGQSTDTQYF
>TRBJ2-1|TRBD2|.|TRBV27
TGTGCCAGCAGCAGACTAGCGGGAACCTACAATGAGCAGTTCTTC
CASSRLAGTYNEQFF
>TRBJ1-3|TRBD1|.|TRBV6-2/TRBV6-3
TGTGCCAGCAGTTACGGACAGGGGAGCTCTGGAAACACCATATATTTT
CASSYGQGSSGNTIYF
>TRBJ2-1|TRBD2|.|TRBV7-6
TGTGCCAGCAGCTTAGCAGTAGCGGGGCTACAATACAATGAGCAGTTCTTC
CASSLAVAGLQYNEQFF
>TRBJ2-5|TRBD2|.|TRBV5-1
TGCGCCAGCAGCTTGGGCCTAGCGGGCCACCAAGAGACCCAGTACTTC
CASSLGLAGHQETQYF